This T cell receptor beta chain was sequenced during a study of T cell responses to AZD1222 COVID-19 vaccine. Profiling relied on immunoSEQ multiplex PCR, and the TCRdb table lists in-frame clones only, not all of them. This table has around 120,000 clones, roughly nine tenths appearing once. Notes on the study in general: Just 5 or 6 AZD1222 recipients tested seropositive at baseline. Elevations in Spike-specific TCR breadth and depth followed administration of two AZD1222 doses.

About this clone: Its antigen is unidentified.

The CDR3 runs to 11 residues. Germline V gene sequence: CDR1 SQVTM, CDR2 ANQGSEA. V was clipped by 3 bases and J by 8 bases, with 10 bases between them. This specimen consisted of peripheral blood, obtained on day 0 of AZD1222 vaccination. The chain combines TRBV29-1 with TRBJ1-2; D call uncertain. The receptor was derived from an adult in good health. The CDR3 nucleotides are TGCAGCGTTGATGGCGGCCGGGGCTACACCTTC. It specifies CSVDGGRGYTF.